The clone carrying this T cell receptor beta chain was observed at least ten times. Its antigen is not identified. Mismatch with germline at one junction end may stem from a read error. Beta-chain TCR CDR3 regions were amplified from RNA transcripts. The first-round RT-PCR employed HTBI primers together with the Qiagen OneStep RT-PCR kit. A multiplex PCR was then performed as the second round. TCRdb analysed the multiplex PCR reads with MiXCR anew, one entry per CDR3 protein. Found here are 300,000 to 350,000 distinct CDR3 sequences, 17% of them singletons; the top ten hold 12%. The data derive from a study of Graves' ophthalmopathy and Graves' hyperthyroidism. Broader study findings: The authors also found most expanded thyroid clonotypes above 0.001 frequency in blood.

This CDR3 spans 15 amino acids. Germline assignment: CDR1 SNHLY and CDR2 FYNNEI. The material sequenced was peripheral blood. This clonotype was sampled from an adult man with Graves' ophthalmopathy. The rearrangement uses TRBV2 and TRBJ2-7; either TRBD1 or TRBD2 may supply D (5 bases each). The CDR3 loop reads CASRDQGRGPYEQYF. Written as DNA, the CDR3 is TGTGCCAGCCGTGATCAGGGACGGGGACCCTACGAGCAGTACTTC.